This paragraph covers one T cell receptor beta chain sequence. Antigen unknown. The germline gives CDR1 SNHLY, CDR2 FYNNEI. CDR3 length: 14 amino acids. The data were taken from a study of identical twins. Study results and caveats: Those out-of-frame alpha sequences shared by twins showed an excess of low generation probability. Insertions ran lower in abundant cord blood beta clonotypes, though not in memory repertoires.

Using its own MiXCR run on the 5' RACE reads, TCRdb lists one record per CDR3 protein. The table has some 1,600,000 distinct CDR3 sequences, 32% seen once. The sequenced sample was cord blood. This chain links TRBV2 with TRBJ2-1, with TRBD2 matching 9 bases. The J call may be mistaken, given a closer DNA end match to TRBJ2-7. This TCR was recovered from a newborn girl in good health. Here the CDR3 reads CASSVAGVGNEQYF. In DNA, the CDR3 is TGTGCCAGCAGTGTAGCGGGAGTAGGGAATGAGCAGTACTTC.